This T cell receptor beta chain derives from a study of spatial heterogeneity in lung cancer. Across the whole study: Alpha-chain detections were consistently fewer than beta-chain detections among the sequences. Study-level findings and limits: Relative to follow-up, resection was when ubiquitous expanded tumor TCRs appeared more in blood.

This clonotype has ten or more counts. Its antigen remains unidentified. The time point is: sample taken at primary tumor resection. Unsorted samples of tumor, nontumor lung or frozen PBMC had their whole RNA sequenced. Samples came from about 72 TRACERx patients with untreated early-stage lung cancer. TCRdb re-called the 5' RACE reads through MiXCR, storing one row per CDR3 protein. This table holds tens of thousands of distinct CDR3 sequences, 3.5% to 5.5% found once. The receptor comes from a male donor with early-stage non-small cell lung cancer. The sample was PBMCs, taken at surgery.

CDR3 protein: CASAPGGTDTEAFF. CDR3 sequence (DNA): TGTGCCAGCGCCCCAGGGGGTACTGACACTGAAGCTTTCTTT. The chain links TRBV28 to TRBJ1-1; TRBD1 matches at 7 bases. Losses at the gene ends were 8 bases for V and 3 bases for J; bases not matched to a gene: 9. The CDR3 is 14 residues long. Germline V gene data show CDR1 as MDHEN and CDR2 as SYDVKM.